Each of the 27 T cell receptor beta chains below was sequenced from the same sample in a study of cytomegalovirus exposure and HLA in healthy donors. Primers for the PCR totalled 60 Vbeta and 13 Jbeta. Libraries were prepared by immunoSEQ multiplex PCR; TCRdb keeps only in-frame clonotypes and omits some of them. The top ten hold about 3.8% of the sample, which has 100,000 or so clones, around 83% seen once. Material: PBMCs. These TCRs come from a man under 40 in good health and CMV-seronegative.

Worth noting for this clone: A read error may account for a junction end that differs from germline. The gene calls are TRBV7-7 and TRBJ2-7, with D perhaps matching TRBD1 (5 bases). There are 14 residues in the CDR3. Germline assignment: CDR1 SSHAT and CDR2 FNYEAQ (reference sequence). The CDR3 protein is CASSEWQGTYEQYF. Here the CDR3 DNA reads TGTGCTAGCAGCGAATGGCAGGGAACCTACGAGCAGTACTTC.

The chain links TRBV6-5 to TRBJ2-7, with D unresolved. Germline V gives CDR1 MNHEY, CDR2 SVGAGI. There are 15 residues in the CDR3. The V end lost 0 bases, the J end lost 2 bases, and 11 bases lay between the germline ends. The CDR3 sequence is CASSYSRSEAYEQYF. CDR3 DNA: TGTGCCAGCAGTTACTCCCGGAGCGAAGCCTACGAGCAGTACTTC.

This clone was picked up a small number of times. This chain links TRBV28 with TRBJ1-1; D perhaps matches TRBD1 (5 bases). Germline V CDR1 and CDR2: MDHEN, SYDVKM. This CDR3 is 13 amino acids long. V was cut by 6 bases and J by 7 bases, with 15 bases left in between. This chain's CDR3 is CASSPSEGNEAFF. For the CDR3, the DNA is TGTGCCAGCAGCCCCTCGGAGGGGAATGAAGCTTTCTTT.

The chain couples TRBV27 to TRBJ2-3, with TRBD2 identical over 15 bases. The germline gives CDR1 MNHEY, CDR2 SMNVEV (reference sequence). The trim removed 2 bases at V and 5 bases at J, leaving 8 bases unmatched. This CDR3 contains 18 residues. The CDR3 spells CASSLGVRTSGRGDTQYF. Written as DNA, the CDR3 is TGTGCCAGCAGTTTAGGTGTCAGGACTAGCGGGAGGGGAGATACGCAGTATTTT.

The CDR3 is CASSQDTGGVGTEAFF. The CDR3 DNA follows: TGCGCCAGCAGCCAAGATACAGGGGGCGTTGGCACTGAAGCTTTCTTT. The genes are TRBV4-1 and TRBJ1-1; TRBD1 aligns across 9 bases. Germline CDR1 reads MGHRA; CDR2 reads YSYEKL. J gave up 4 bases and V 0 bases, and 6 bases lay outside the gene matches. This CDR3 has 16 amino acids.

This clone was seen more than once but under ten times. The rearrangement uses TRBV27 and TRBJ2-2; 8 nucleotides agree with TRBD2. With V trimmed by 4 bases and J by 7 bases, 26 bases remained unmatched. The CDR3 is 21 residues long. CDR1 and CDR2 (germline): MNHEY, SMNVEV (reference sequence). CDR3 residues: CASSSHRLTSLRNSGGGELFF. CDR3 DNA sequence: TGTGCCAGCAGTTCACACCGCCTAACGTCTCTACGAAACAGCGGGGGCGGGGAGCTGTTTTTT.

The rearrangement joins TRBV19 to TRBJ1-2; 7 nucleotides align to TRBD1. This CDR3 is built from 16 residues. Germline V gene data show CDR1 as LNHDA and CDR2 as SQIVND (reference sequence). V shed 4 bases and J 2 bases; nucleotides not matched to a gene: 10. DNA for the CDR3: TGTGCCAGTAGTACCCCCGGAAGGGGGCTGAACTATGGCTACACCTTC. Translated: CASSTPGRGLNYGYTF.

Written as DNA, the CDR3 is TGTGCCAGTGCGGTTGAGACCCAGTACTTC. Protein sequence: CASAVETQYF. The chain recombines TRBV2 with TRBJ2-5; D is unresolved. The germline V and J ends were trimmed by 9 bases and 5 bases, with 7 bases remaining between them. Germline V gives CDR1 SNHLY, CDR2 FYNNEI. The CDR3 totals 10 residues.

The chain recombines TRBV6-1 with TRBJ2-1, with 7 bases matching TRBD1. Germline assignment: CDR1 MNHNS and CDR2 SASEGT. This CDR3 comprises 15 residues. With V trimmed by 6 bases and J by 3 bases, 8 bases remained unmatched. This chain's CDR3 is CASSRQGEGYNEQFF. DNA for the CDR3: TGTGCCAGCAGCCGGCAGGGGGAAGGCTACAATGAGCAGTTCTTC.

This chain links TRBV18 with TRBJ2-5; the match to TRBD2 covers 11 bases. Trimming removed 4 bases from V and 1 base from J; junction bases left unmatched: 5. From germline, CDR1 is KGHSH and CDR2 LQKENI. This CDR3 has 16 amino acids. CDR3 coding DNA: TGTGCCAGCTCACTAGGGACTAGCGGTCTCCAAGAGACCCAGTACTTC. This sequence encodes CASSLGTSGLQETQYF.

The genes are TRBV7-8 and TRBJ1-3, with 9 bases matching TRBD1. This CDR3 has 16 amino acids. Trimming removed 8 bases from V and 2 bases from J; junction bases left unmatched: 10. CDR1 and CDR2 (germline): SGHVS, FQNEAQ. The chain's CDR3 is CASRETTGGTGNTIYF. The CDR3 region has the DNA TGTGCCAGCCGGGAAACGACAGGGGGAACTGGAAACACCATATATTTT.

This sequence joins TRBV29-1 and TRBJ2-3; 9 bases map to TRBD2. V trimming: 4 bases; J trimming: 2 bases; junction bases outside the gene matches: 7. The CDR3 loop spans 15 amino acids. The germline V gene has CDR1 SQVTM and CDR2 ANQGSEA. The CDR3 DNA sequence: TGCAGCGTTGGGGCTAGCGGGACCTTCACAGATACGCAGTATTTT. This sequence encodes CSVGASGTFTDTQYF.

This rearrangement joins TRBV6-5 to TRBJ1-2; TRBD1 aligns across 9 bases. Germline V gene data show CDR1 as MNHEY and CDR2 as SVGAGI. CDR3 length: 13 amino acids. V was clipped by 2 bases and J by 7 bases; unmatched bases: 2. The CDR3 bases are TGTGCCAGCAGTTACCAGGACAGGGGTGGCTACACCTTC. It yields the protein CASSYQDRGGYTF.

The chain links TRBV5-1 to TRBJ1-1, with 7 bases fitting TRBD1. The germline V gene encodes CDR1 SGHRS and CDR2 YFSETQ. Germline trimming cut 4 bases from V and 1 base from J; bases unmatched to any gene: 7. The length of the CDR3 is 15 residues. The CDR3 DNA sequence: TGCGCCAGCAGCCCAAGGACAGGACCGAACACTGAAGCTTTCTTT. It yields the protein CASSPRTGPNTEAFF.

The chain has TRBV28 and TRBJ2-4, with 7 bases lining up with TRBD2. The CDR3 is made up of 14 amino acids. The V segment lost 3 bases and the J segment 3 bases; nucleotides outside the gene matches: 2. CDR1 is MDHEN and CDR2 is SYDVKM in the germline V gene. In nucleotides, the CDR3 is TGTGCCAGCAGTTTGGGGGGGAGCAAAAACATTCAGTACTTC. It translates to CASSLGGSKNIQYF.

The V gene is TRBV5-1, the J gene TRBJ1-1; 10 bases are a match to TRBD1. Germline V gene data show CDR1 as SGHRS and CDR2 as YFSETQ. J was trimmed by 2 bases and V by 3 bases; bases with no gene match: 22. The CDR3 totals 21 residues. CDR3 protein: CASSSISRTGGSDMTNTEAFF. CDR3 nucleotide sequence: TGCGCCAGCAGCTCCATATCTCGGACAGGGGGATCCGACATGACCAACACTGAAGCTTTCTTT. The entire variable domain, with the rest obtained from reference TRBV5-1 and TRBJ1-1, is as follows: KAGVTQTPRYLIKTRGQQVTLSCSPISGHRSVSWYQQTPGQGLQFLFEYFSETQRNKGNFPGRFSGRQFSNSRSEMNVSTLELGDSALYLCASSSISRTGGSDMTNTEAFFGQGTRLTVV.

V and J are TRBV18 and TRBJ2-6; 10 bases align to TRBD1. CDR1 and CDR2 (germline): KGHSH, LQKENI. V lost 3 bases and J lost 4; bases outside the gene matches: 9. The CDR3 is made up of 18 amino acids. The CDR3 coding sequence is TGTGCCAGCTCACCCATCCCGGGACAGGGGTCGGGGGCCAACGTCCTGACTTTC. Protein product: CASSPIPGQGSGANVLTF.

V is TRBV7-9 and J is TRBJ1-1; unclear D gene. V was cut by 5 bases and J by 11 bases, with 15 bases left in between. The germline V gene has CDR1 SEHNR and CDR2 FQNEAQ (reference sequence). There are 12 residues in the CDR3. CDR3 coding DNA: TGTGCCAGCAGCATCCTCCGATCACTGGCTTTCTTT. Protein sequence: CASSILRSLAFF.

The chain combines TRBV27 with TRBJ2-7; possibly TRBD2 for D (5 bases). The CDR3 runs to 12 residues. CDR1 is MNHEY and CDR2 is SMNVEV in the germline V gene (reference sequence). Trimming took off 1 base at V and 5 bases at J, with 6 bases between the two ends. CDR3 protein: CASSLYGNEQYF. The DNA for the CDR3 is TGTGCCAGCAGTTTATACGGGAACGAGCAGTACTTC.

The rearrangement links TRBV15 to TRBJ2-7; 7 bases are shared with TRBD1. Trimming cost V 9 bases and J 2 bases; bases outside gene matches: 7. In germline, CDR1 is LNHNV, CDR2 YYDKDF (reference sequence). The CDR3 is made up of 13 amino acids. Written as DNA, the CDR3 is TGTGCCACACGGACAGGACTGGCCTACGAGCAGTACTTC. Translation gives CATRTGLAYEQYF.

This clone turned up a few times. The chain couples TRBV19 to TRBJ1-5, with 7 bases that match TRBD1. This CDR3 spans 16 amino acids. The V gene's germline CDR1 is LNHDA and CDR2 SQIVND (reference sequence). Trimming took 1 base from V and 3 from J; bases not matched to a gene: 6. DNA of the CDR3: TGTGCCAGTAGTATAGGCCCAGGGGGTATCAATCAGCCCCAGCATTTT. It specifies CASSIGPGGINQPQHF.

The V and J genes are TRBV2 and TRBJ2-1; 13 bases map to TRBD2. Losses at the gene ends were 4 bases for V and 7 bases for J; bases not matched to a gene: 4. The CDR3 extends over 15 amino acids. Germline CDR1 is SNHLY and CDR2 is FYNNEI. The CDR3 nucleotides are TGTGCCAGCAGTGCGGGACTAGCGGGAAAAAATGAGCAGTTCTTC. Translation gives CASSAGLAGKNEQFF.

The chain is built from TRBV18 and TRBJ1-1; D remains ambiguous. CDR1 KGHSH and CDR2 LQKENI come from the germline V gene. CDR3 size: 14 residues. Trimming took 3 bases from V and 4 from J, leaving 12 bases between them. Written as DNA, the CDR3 is TGTGCCAGCTCACCGACCTTCGAGGGCACTGAAGCTTTCTTT. Its translation is CASSPTFEGTEAFF. Full variable domain (outside the CDR3, taken from reference TRBV18 and TRBJ1-1): NAGVMQNPRHLVRRRGQEARLRCSPMKGHSHVYWYRQLPEEGLKFMVYLQKENIIDESGMPKERFSAEFPKEGPSILRIQQVVRGDSAAYFCASSPTFEGTEAFFGQGTRLTVV.

The V and J genes are TRBV4-1 and TRBJ2-1; D unclear. Germline CDR1 and CDR2: MGHRA and YSYEKL. V lost 0 bases and J lost 3, with 9 bases in between. CDR3 length: 15 amino acids. The CDR3 nucleotides read TGCGCCAGCAGCCAAGAAGCAACTGGCTACAATGAGCAGTTCTTC. Its translation: CASSQEATGYNEQFF.

The V and J genes are TRBV5-6 and TRBJ1-1; D is undetermined. CDR3 size: 12 residues. Germline CDR1 SGHDT, CDR2 YYEEEE. V lost 0 bases, J lost 7 bases, and 7 bases lay in between. The DNA for the CDR3 is TGTGCCAGCAGCTTGGAGACGGGTGAAGCTTTCTTT. Residues: CASSLETGEAFF.

This chain links TRBV14 with TRBJ2-3; no clear D gene. Trimming left V 3 bases short and J 6 bases short, with 13 bases between. The CDR3 consists of 14 residues. The germline V gene has CDR1 SGHDN and CDR2 FVKESK. The CDR3 region has the DNA TGTGCCAGCAGCCACGGTATCCAACGGGATACGCAGTATTTT. Protein sequence: CASSHGIQRDTQYF.

The V and J genes are TRBV6-5 and TRBJ1-5; perhaps TRBD1 as D (5 bases). Germline assignment: CDR1 MNHEY and CDR2 SVGAGI. CDR3 length equals 13 residues. With 7 bases removed from V and 11 bases from J, the gap between germline ends came to 18 bases. CDR3 DNA sequence: TGTGCCAGCACCGACAGCTTCCGGAGGGCCCAGCATTTT. Its translation: CASTDSFRRAQHF.